This is a list of T cell receptor beta chains from one sample in a study of T cell clones after liver transplantation. The repertoire was sequenced with immunoSEQ multiplex PCR; TCRdb's copy has only in-frame clones and lacks some. The sample contains 65,000 to 95,000 clones, under 90% of which appear only once. Sample: CD4+ T cells from blood, taken before liver transplant. These receptors came from a human donor who received a liver transplant. CDR3s include the opening cysteine and the closing phenylalanine or tryptophan. Each record gives: CDR3 DNA, CDR3 protein, clone size, J gene, V gene, D gene. D genes are given only for firm matches. Clone size is given for some rows only: seen once, a few or many times, or a class if the clone is expanded.

CDR3nt: TGTGCCAGCAGCGTAGGAGGCAGGGCAGGTTTCGCTGAAGCTTTCTTT; CDR3aa: CASSVGGRAGFAEAFF; abundance: NA; j_gene: TRBJ1-1; v_gene: TRBV9; d_gene: NA
CDR3nt: TGTGCCAGCAGCACCCCCGGGAGGCCTGAAGCTTTCTTT; CDR3aa: CASSTPGRPEAFF; abundance: NA; j_gene: TRBJ1-1; v_gene: TRBV28; d_gene: NA
CDR3nt: TGTGCCAGCAGTGCCCAGGGGTCAGCCAAAAACATTCAGTACTTC; CDR3aa: CASSAQGSAKNIQYF; abundance: once; j_gene: TRBJ2-4; v_gene: TRBV2; d_gene: NA
CDR3nt: TGTGCCAGCAGCTTAGTTGGGACTTCCTCCGGAGATACGCAGTATTTT; CDR3aa: CASSLVGTSSGDTQYF; abundance: few; j_gene: TRBJ2-3; v_gene: TRBV7-2; d_gene: NA
CDR3nt: TGTGCCAGCAGCCAAGGTCCGAACTATGGCTACACCTTC; CDR3aa: CASSQGPNYGYTF; abundance: NA; j_gene: TRBJ1-2; v_gene: TRBV14; d_gene: NA
CDR3nt: TGTGCCAGCAGTTCCCACACAGGGGAAGCTTTCTTT; CDR3aa: CASSSHTGEAFF; abundance: NA; j_gene: TRBJ1-1; v_gene: TRBV28; d_gene: NA
CDR3nt: TGTGCCAGCAGAAACGGGGGTGAGCAGTTCTTC; CDR3aa: CASRNGGEQFF; abundance: NA; j_gene: TRBJ2-1; v_gene: TRBV27; d_gene: NA
CDR3nt: TGTGCCAGCAGCTCCCGGACAGGGGACTTAGCTGAAGCTTTCTTT; CDR3aa: CASSSRTGDLAEAFF; abundance: NA; j_gene: TRBJ1-1; v_gene: TRBV7-3; d_gene: TRBD1
CDR3nt: TGCGCCAGCAGTGGACAGGGACAAGAGACCCAGTACTTC; CDR3aa: CASSGQGQETQYF; abundance: NA; j_gene: TRBJ2-5; v_gene: TRBV5-1; d_gene: TRBD1
CDR3nt: TGTGCCAGCTCACCCCCTCTAAGGGATGAGCAGTTCTTC; CDR3aa: CASSPPLRDEQFF; abundance: NA; j_gene: TRBJ2-1; v_gene: TRBV18; d_gene: NA
CDR3nt: TGTGCCAGCAGGAGAGGGGCCGCAGGCCTTGACTCCTTC; CDR3aa: CASRRGAAGLDSF; abundance: NA; j_gene: TRBJ1-2; v_gene: TRBV5-4; d_gene: NA
CDR3nt: TGTGCCAGCAGCCGAGAGGGGAGGGAGACCCAGTACTTC; CDR3aa: CASSREGRETQYF; abundance: NA; j_gene: TRBJ2-5; v_gene: TRBV5-4; d_gene: NA
CDR3nt: TGTGCCAGCTCACCACCCGGGACTACCAACTACGAGCAGTACTTC; CDR3aa: CASSPPGTTNYEQYF; abundance: NA; j_gene: TRBJ2-7; v_gene: TRBV18; d_gene: TRBD2
CDR3nt: TGTGCCAGCAGGAGAACGGTTAGCACAGATACGCAGTATTTT; CDR3aa: CASRRTVSTDTQYF; abundance: NA; j_gene: TRBJ2-3; v_gene: TRBV28; d_gene: NA
CDR3nt: TGTGCCAGCAGTTTACAAATATTTCGGACAGGGATCGGCTATGGCTACACCTTC; CDR3aa: CASSLQIFRTGIGYGYTF; abundance: NA; j_gene: TRBJ1-2; v_gene: TRBV28; d_gene: TRBD1
CDR3nt: TGTGCCAGCAGTCCCTTGGGGGGGCAAGGAAACATTCAGTACTTC; CDR3aa: CASSPLGGQGNIQYF; abundance: NA; j_gene: TRBJ2-4; v_gene: TRBV28; d_gene: NA
CDR3nt: TGCGCCAGCAGGGATCCCTTAGCGGCCAGGTACGAGCAGTACTTC; CDR3aa: CASRDPLAARYEQYF; abundance: once; j_gene: TRBJ2-7; v_gene: TRBV5-1; d_gene: NA
CDR3nt: TGTGCCAGCAGTTTCATTGGGCAGAGCTATGGCTACACCTTC; CDR3aa: CASSFIGQSYGYTF; abundance: NA; j_gene: TRBJ1-2; v_gene: TRBV28; d_gene: NA
CDR3nt: TGCGCCAGCAGCTTGGATGGCTTCTCTGGGGCCAACGTCCTGACTTTC; CDR3aa: CASSLDGFSGANVLTF; abundance: NA; j_gene: TRBJ2-6; v_gene: TRBV5-1; d_gene: NA
CDR3nt: TGCGCCAGCAGCAATGGACAGGGGGTAGATGAAGCTTTCTTT; CDR3aa: CASSNGQGVDEAFF; abundance: NA; j_gene: TRBJ1-1; v_gene: TRBV5-1; d_gene: TRBD1
CDR3nt: TGTGCCAGCAGAACGGGACTAGCCTACGAGCAGTACTTC; CDR3aa: CASRTGLAYEQYF; abundance: few; j_gene: TRBJ2-7; v_gene: TRBV6-5; d_gene: TRBD2
CDR3nt: TGCGCCAGCAGCCAAGAACCTACAGGGATCGGAAACACCATATATTTT; CDR3aa: CASSQEPTGIGNTIYF; abundance: NA; j_gene: TRBJ1-3; v_gene: TRBV4-3; d_gene: NA
CDR3nt: TGCGCCAGCAGTTCGGCAGGGACACCCTACAATGAGCAGTTCTTC; CDR3aa: CASSSAGTPYNEQFF; abundance: NA; j_gene: TRBJ2-1; v_gene: TRBV5-1; d_gene: NA
CDR3nt: TGTGCCAGCAGCGGTATGTTTAGTCCCTACGAGCAGTACTTC; CDR3aa: CASSGMFSPYEQYF; abundance: NA; j_gene: TRBJ2-7; v_gene: TRBV2; d_gene: NA
CDR3nt: TGTGCCAGCTCACCACCGAGCAGTGAAAAACTGTTTTTT; CDR3aa: CASSPPSSEKLFF; abundance: NA; j_gene: TRBJ1-4; v_gene: TRBV18; d_gene: NA
CDR3nt: TGTGCCAGCAGTCCTCCCCTAGCGGGGCGACGCACAGATACGCAGTATTTT; CDR3aa: CASSPPLAGRRTDTQYF; abundance: few; j_gene: TRBJ2-3; v_gene: TRBV28; d_gene: TRBD2
CDR3nt: TGTGCCAGCAGTTTTCATTTTATGGGATCTAATGAAAAACTGTTTTTT; CDR3aa: CASSFHFMGSNEKLFF; abundance: once; j_gene: TRBJ1-4; v_gene: TRBV28; d_gene: NA
CDR3nt: TGTGCCAGCAGTTTGGGGCGACGAGAAGCTTTCTTT; CDR3aa: CASSLGRREAFF; abundance: NA; j_gene: TRBJ1-1; v_gene: TRBV28; d_gene: NA
CDR3nt: TGTGCCAGCAGCTTGGCCACTCCGAACACTGAAGCTTTCTTT; CDR3aa: CASSLATPNTEAFF; abundance: NA; j_gene: TRBJ1-1; v_gene: TRBV5-5; d_gene: NA
CDR3nt: TGCGCCAGCAGCTTGGCCGGGCTAGCGGGCTACGAGCAGTACTTC; CDR3aa: CASSLAGLAGYEQYF; abundance: few; j_gene: TRBJ2-7; v_gene: TRBV5-1; d_gene: TRBD2